One sample yielded the 18 T cell receptor beta chains listed below, sequenced in a study of tumor-infiltrating lymphocytes in primary liver carcinoma. The authors took blood RNA from unsorted whole blood and also extracted germline DNA. Making TCR beta cDNA involved roughly 500 ng total RNA and a constant-region primer. Three nested multiplex PCR rounds, a slightly modified ARM-PCR method, built the TCR beta libraries. The study ran its first two PCR rounds for roughly 10 cycles each, using TRBV1-TRBV30 forward primers and a C-beta reverse primer. TCRdb re-called the multiplex PCR reads with MiXCR, one entry per CDR3 protein. The data show some 320,000 distinct CDR3 sequences, with 65% seen just once and roughly 10% held by the top ten. The sample consisted of peripheral blood. The receptors shown here come from a man between 40 and 49 years old with primary liver carcinoma and hepatitis B virus infection.

Points on this clonotype: The junction and the germline gene differ at one end; a read error may be behind it. The V gene is TRBV7-9, the J gene TRBJ2-3; D may be TRBD1 (7 bases). This CDR3 region has 15 residues. The germline gives CDR1 SEHNR, CDR2 FQNEAQ (reference sequence). CDR3 in amino acids: CARSAGGPSIDTQYF. The CDR3 nucleotides read TGTGCCCGCAGCGCAGGGGGGCCTAGCATAGATACGCAGTATTTT.

The table lists this clonotype with a count of one. The chain couples TRBV18 to TRBJ1-3; D remains unclear. Deletions cut 0 bases from V and 8 bases from J, with 11 bases between. The CDR3 contains 14 residues. From germline, CDR1 is KGHSH and CDR2 LQKENI. In DNA form, the CDR3 reads TGTGCCAGCTCACCACCGACAAGGGTGGACACCATATATTTT. Protein: CASSPPTRVDTIYF.

The chain links TRBV6-5 to TRBJ2-2; 9 bases are shared with TRBD1. Germline CDR1 is MNHEY and CDR2 is SVGAGI. V lost 9 bases, J lost 5 bases, and 16 bases stayed unmatched. This CDR3 is 17 amino acids long. CDR3 sequence: CASSPFSGTGRTGELFF. The CDR3 DNA reads as TGTGCCAGTTCTCCATTTTCCGGGACAGGGAGGACCGGGGAGCTGTTTTTT.

On this clonotype itself: One junction end does not reproduce the germline sequence, and a read error may be involved. V usage is TRBV12-3 or TRBV12-4 and J usage is TRBJ2-7; TRBD2 matches 7 bases. The CDR3 extends over 14 amino acids. CDR3 amino acids: CASSSDGGFYEQHF. The CDR3 DNA sequence: TGTGCCAGCAGCTCAGACGGGGGGTTCTACGAGCAGCACTTC.

This clonotype showed up many times. The rearrangement uses TRBV29-1 and TRBJ2-7; weak D call: TRBD1 (5 bases). Looked up from germline, CDR1 is SQVTM and CDR2 is ANQGSEA. V lost 5 bases and J 2 bases, leaving 19 bases between the germline ends. The CDR3 loop spans 15 amino acids. CDR3 bases: TGCAGCGTTTCGTCAGGGTGGGGAAGCACCTACGAGCAGTACTTC. Translating gives CSVSSGWGSTYEQYF.

As to this clonotype: The junction departs from the called germline gene at one end, perhaps through a read error. The CDR3 region is CASSSPDRVVYGCTF. CDR3 nucleotides: TGTGCCAGCAGCTCCCCAGACAGGGTTGTATATGGCTGCACCTTC. The chain recombines TRBV11-2 with TRBJ1-2; 7 nucleotides agree with TRBD1. Germline CDR1 and CDR2: SGHAT and FQNNGV. The CDR3 loop spans 15 amino acids.

Notes on this clonotype: This could be a read error, since a much larger clone is one nucleotide away. This chain links TRBV6-2 or TRBV6-3 with TRBJ2-5; D is perhaps TRBD2 (6 bases). CDR3 length: 13 amino acids. The germline V gene has CDR1 MNHEY and CDR2 SVGEGT. The CDR3 sequence is CASRATSLETLYF. The CDR3 DNA is TGTGCCAGCAGAGCGACTAGTTTGGAGACCCTGTACTTC.

The sample holds a few counts of this clonotype. The chain is built from TRBV5-4 and TRBJ2-5; TRBD1 is a possible D gene (7 bases). V gave up 0 bases and J gave up 4 bases, with 10 bases separating them. Germline lookup yields CDR1 SGHNT and CDR2 YYREEE (reference sequence). CDR3 size: 14 residues. CDR3 sequence reads: CASSLGGTAETQYF. CDR3 sequence (DNA): TGTGCCAGCAGCTTGGGCGGGACAGCAGAGACCCAGTACTTC.

This clonotype has more than one count but fewer than ten. Possible read error: a much larger clone is one base away. The V gene is TRBV12-3 or TRBV12-4, the J gene TRBJ2-2; TRBD1 might be the D (6 bases). The CDR3 contains 14 residues. The V end lost 9 bases, the J end lost 4 bases, and 15 bases lay between the germline ends. The CDR3 nucleotides are TGTGCCAGAAGGGGGACCAGAGGCACCGGGGAGCTGTTTTTT. This gives the protein CARRGTRGTGELFF.

A word on this clonotype: A much larger clone lies one base from this, so it may be a read error. The chain uses TRBV6-1 and TRBJ2-7; D remains unclear. In germline, CDR1 is MNHNS, CDR2 SASEGT. The CDR3 is 13 residues long. CDR3 residues: CANSLGRYYEQYF. The CDR3, as DNA: TGTGCCAACAGTCTAGGACGGTACTACGAGCAGTACTTC.

In this sample, this clonotype turned up once. Its ends do not fully match the called genes, so a read error is possible. This chain uses TRBV4-1 with TRBJ2-7, with a tentative D call TRBD1 (6 bases). Germline CDR1 MGHRA, CDR2 YSYEKL. This CDR3 is 15 amino acids long. The CDR3 DNA follows: TGCGCCAACAGCCTCGGGGCAGGGGCCGTCGGCGAGCAGTACTTC. This sequence encodes CANSLGAGAVGEQYF.

The table lists this clonotype with a few counts. The chain links TRBV12-3 or TRBV12-4 to TRBJ2-1; tentative D call: TRBD2 (5 bases). The CDR3 has 13 residues. The germline V and J ends were trimmed by 4 bases and 8 bases, with 12 bases remaining between them. Written as DNA, the CDR3 is TGTGCCAGCAGTTCAAGCAATAGCGATGAGCAGTTCTTC. It translates to CASSSSNSDEQFF.

A word on this clonotype: Given a much more abundant clone one base away, this may be a read error. The rearrangement joins TRBV6-6 to TRBJ2-7; no firm D call. Germline CDR1 reads MNHNY; CDR2 reads SVGAGI (reference sequence). The CDR3 has 12 amino acids. The CDR3 loop reads CASSYGSYGQYF. DNA for the CDR3: TGTGCCAGCAGTTATGGGTCCTACGGGCAGTACTTC.

J is TRBJ2-3 and V is TRBV29-1, with 9 bases matching TRBD2. After removal of 3 bases from V and 1 base from J, the junction contained 20 bases not matched to a gene. CDR3 size: 20 residues. Germline CDR1 and CDR2: SQVTM and ANQGSEA. CDR3 residues: CSVESGGEISGRDGTDTQYF. CDR3 bases: TGCAGCGTTGAGTCTGGCGGCGAAATTAGCGGGAGAGATGGCACAGATACGCAGTATTTT.

CDR3 sequence reads: CASSYLVLTPQANYEQYF. CDR3 coding DNA: TGTGCCAGCAGTTACCTCGTCTTGACCCCCCAAGCCAACTACGAGCAGTACTTC. This sequence joins TRBV6-2 or TRBV6-3 and TRBJ2-7; no reliable D call. The germline V gene has CDR1 MNHEY and CDR2 SVGEGT. With 2 bases removed from V and 3 bases from J, the gap between germline ends came to 23 bases. The CDR3 covers 18 residues.

This rearrangement joins TRBV7-8 to TRBJ2-1; 8 nucleotides align to TRBD1. The CDR3 loop spans 16 amino acids. Trimming removed 2 bases from V and 8 bases from J; junction bases left unmatched: 11. The germline V gene has CDR1 SGHVS and CDR2 FQNEAQ. CDR3 sequence (DNA): TGTGCCAGCAGCTTAAGGCCAGGGGGCGGATGGGATGAGCAGTTCTTC. Translating gives CASSLRPGGGWDEQFF.

Comment on this clonotype: Being one base from a much bigger clone, this may be a read error. This chain links TRBV4-2 with TRBJ2-2; no firm D call. The CDR3 loop spans 12 amino acids. V was cut by 0 bases and J by 9 bases, with 5 bases left in between. Germline CDR1 is LGHNA and CDR2 is YNFKEQ. CDR3 sequence (DNA): TGTGCCAGCAGCCAAGATGCCTGGGAGCTGTTTTTT. This codes for CASSQDAWELFF.

About this clonotype itself: A much larger clone differs from this one at a single base, so this may be a read error. This chain connects TRBV6-5 to TRBJ1-1; 9 nucleotides agree with TRBD1. The germline CDR1 and CDR2 sequences are MNHEY and SVGAGI. The CDR3 has 15 amino acids. The junction had 11 bases not matched to a gene; V was cut back by 5 bases and J by 7 bases. The CDR3 reads CASSSVTGGLNEAFF. CDR3 DNA: TGTGCCAGCAGTAGCGTGACAGGGGGTCTGAATGAAGCTTTCTTT.